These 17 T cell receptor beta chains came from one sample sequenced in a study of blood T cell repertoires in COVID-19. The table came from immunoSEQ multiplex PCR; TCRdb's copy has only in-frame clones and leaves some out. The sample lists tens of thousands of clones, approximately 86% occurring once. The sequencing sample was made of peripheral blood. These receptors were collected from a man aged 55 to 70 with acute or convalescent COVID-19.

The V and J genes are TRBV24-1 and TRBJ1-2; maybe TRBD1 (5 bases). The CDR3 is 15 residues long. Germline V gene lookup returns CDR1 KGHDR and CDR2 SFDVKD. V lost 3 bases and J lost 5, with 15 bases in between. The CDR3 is CATSDGRRGGYGYTF. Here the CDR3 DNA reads TGTGCCACCAGTGATGGCAGGAGGGGAGGGTATGGCTACACCTTC.

CDR3 nucleotide sequence: TGTGCCAGCAGTTTTTCACAGGGGGCTGGCTACACCTTC. Protein: CASSFSQGAGYTF. The chain employs TRBV12-3 or TRBV12-4 and TRBJ1-2, with TRBD1 matching 9 bases. The CDR3 runs to 13 residues. Unmatched junction bases numbered 3, after V lost 3 bases and J lost 7 bases.

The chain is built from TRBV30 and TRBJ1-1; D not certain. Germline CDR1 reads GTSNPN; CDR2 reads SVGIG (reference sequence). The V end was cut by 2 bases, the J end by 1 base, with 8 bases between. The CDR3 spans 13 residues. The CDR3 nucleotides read TGTGCCTGGAGTTCTGAGGGGAACACTGAAGCTTTCTTT. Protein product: CAWSSEGNTEAFF.

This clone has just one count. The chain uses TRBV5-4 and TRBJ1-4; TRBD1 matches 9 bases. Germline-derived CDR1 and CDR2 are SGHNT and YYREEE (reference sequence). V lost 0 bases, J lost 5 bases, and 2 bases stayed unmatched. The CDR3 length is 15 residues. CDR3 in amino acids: CASSLAGQGNEKLFF. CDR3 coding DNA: TGTGCCAGCAGCTTGGCAGGACAGGGGAATGAAAAACTGTTTTTT.

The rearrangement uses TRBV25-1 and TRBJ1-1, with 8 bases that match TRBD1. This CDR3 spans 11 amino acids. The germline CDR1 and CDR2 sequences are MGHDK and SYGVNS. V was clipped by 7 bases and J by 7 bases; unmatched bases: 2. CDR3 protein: CASKDRGEAFF. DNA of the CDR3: TGTGCCAGCAAAGACAGGGGTGAAGCTTTCTTT. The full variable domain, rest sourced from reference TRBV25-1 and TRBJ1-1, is EADIYQTPRYLVIGTGKKITLECSQTMGHDKMYWYQQDPGMELHLIHYSYGVNSTEKGDLSSESTVSRIRTEHFPLTLESARPSHTSQYLCASKDRGEAFFGQGTRLTVV.

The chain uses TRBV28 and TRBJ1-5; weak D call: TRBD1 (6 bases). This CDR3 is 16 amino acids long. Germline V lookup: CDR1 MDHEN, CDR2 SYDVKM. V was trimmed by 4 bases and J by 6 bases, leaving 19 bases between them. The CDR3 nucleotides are TGTGCCAGCAGTTCCTGGGGGGGCGCGGATTTTCAGCCCCAGCATTTT. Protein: CASSSWGGADFQPQHF.

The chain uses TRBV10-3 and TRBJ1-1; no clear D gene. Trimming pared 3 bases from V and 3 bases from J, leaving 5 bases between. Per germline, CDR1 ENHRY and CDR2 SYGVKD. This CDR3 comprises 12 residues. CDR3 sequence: CAISEGDTEAFF. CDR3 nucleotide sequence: TGTGCCATCAGTGAAGGAGACACTGAAGCTTTCTTT.

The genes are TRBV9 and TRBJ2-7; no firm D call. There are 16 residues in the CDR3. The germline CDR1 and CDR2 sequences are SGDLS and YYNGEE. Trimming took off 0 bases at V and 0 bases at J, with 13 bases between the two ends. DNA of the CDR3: TGTGCCAGCAGCGTAGAGAGCCCGCTAAGCTCCTACGAGCAGTACTTC. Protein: CASSVESPLSSYEQYF.

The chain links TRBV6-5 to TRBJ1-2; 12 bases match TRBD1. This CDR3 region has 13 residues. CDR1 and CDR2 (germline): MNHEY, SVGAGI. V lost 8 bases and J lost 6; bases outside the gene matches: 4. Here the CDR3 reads CASGGTGGHGYTF. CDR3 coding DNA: TGTGCCAGCGGGGGGACAGGGGGCCATGGCTACACCTTC.

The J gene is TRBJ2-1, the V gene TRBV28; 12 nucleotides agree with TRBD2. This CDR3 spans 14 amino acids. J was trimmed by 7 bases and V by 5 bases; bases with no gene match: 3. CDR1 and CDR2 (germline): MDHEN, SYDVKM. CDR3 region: CASSKGLAGNEQFF. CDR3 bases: TGTGCCAGCAGTAAAGGACTAGCGGGAAATGAGCAGTTCTTC.

The CDR3 DNA sequence: TGTGCCAGCAGCAACCCTCTAGCGGGAGGTAAGGACGAGCAGTACTTC. Its translation: CASSNPLAGGKDEQYF. The V call is TRBV5-4, the J call TRBJ2-7; TRBD2 matches at 11 bases. The germline CDR1 and CDR2 sequences are SGHNT and YYREEE (reference sequence). The CDR3 spans 16 residues. The junction had 11 bases not matched to a gene; V was cut back by 4 bases and J by 5 bases. The full variable domain, its missing parts supplied by reference TRBV5-4 and TRBJ2-7, is ETGVTQSPTHLIKTRGQQVTLRCSSQSGHNTVSWYQQALGQGPQFIFQYYREEENGRGNFPPRFSGLQFPNYSSELNVNALELDDSALYLCASSNPLAGGKDEQYFGPGTRLTVT.

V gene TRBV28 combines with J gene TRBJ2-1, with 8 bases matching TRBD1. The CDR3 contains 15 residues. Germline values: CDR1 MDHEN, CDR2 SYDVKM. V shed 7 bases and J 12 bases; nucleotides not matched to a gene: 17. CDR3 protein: CASTPSDRGGEGQFF. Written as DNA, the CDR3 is TGTGCCAGCACCCCGAGTGACAGGGGAGGTGAAGGGCAGTTCTTC.

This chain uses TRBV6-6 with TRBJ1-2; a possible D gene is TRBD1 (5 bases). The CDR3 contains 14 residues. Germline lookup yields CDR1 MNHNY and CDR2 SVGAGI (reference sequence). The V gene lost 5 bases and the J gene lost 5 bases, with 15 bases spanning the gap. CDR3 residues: CASSPSREGYGYTF. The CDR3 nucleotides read TGTGCCAGCAGTCCATCTCGGGAGGGGTATGGCTACACCTTC.

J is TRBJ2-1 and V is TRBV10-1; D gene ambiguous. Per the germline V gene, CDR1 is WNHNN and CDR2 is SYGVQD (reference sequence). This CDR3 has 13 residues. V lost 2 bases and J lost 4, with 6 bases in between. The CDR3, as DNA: TGCGCCAGCAGTGAGCAGGTGTACAATGAGCAGTTCTTC. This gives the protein CASSEQVYNEQFF.

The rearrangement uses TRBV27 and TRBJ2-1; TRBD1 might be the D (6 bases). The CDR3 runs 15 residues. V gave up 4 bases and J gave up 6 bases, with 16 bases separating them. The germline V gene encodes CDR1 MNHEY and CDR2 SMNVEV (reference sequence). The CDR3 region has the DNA TGTGCCAGCAGTTCTAACTCGATCAGGGGCAATGAGCAGTTCTTC. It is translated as CASSSNSIRGNEQFF.

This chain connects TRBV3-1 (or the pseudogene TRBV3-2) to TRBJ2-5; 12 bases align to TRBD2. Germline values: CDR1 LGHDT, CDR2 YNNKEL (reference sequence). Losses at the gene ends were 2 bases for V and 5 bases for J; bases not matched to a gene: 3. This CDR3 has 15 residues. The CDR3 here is CASSQRLAGEETQYF. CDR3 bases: TGTGCCAGCAGCCAAAGACTAGCGGGAGAGGAGACCCAGTACTTC.

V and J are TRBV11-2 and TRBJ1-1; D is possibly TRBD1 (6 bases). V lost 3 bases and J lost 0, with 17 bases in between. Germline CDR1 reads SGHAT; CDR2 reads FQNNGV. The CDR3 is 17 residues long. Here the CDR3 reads CASSLGIGGAVNTEAFF. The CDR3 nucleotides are TGTGCCAGCAGCTTGGGAATTGGGGGGGCGGTGAACACTGAAGCTTTCTTT.